Presented here are 14 T cell receptor beta chains from one specimen sequenced in a study of technical replicates of blood from a few donors. Generated by immunoSEQ multiplex PCR, the TCRdb table keeps only in-frame clones and is missing some. The data show tens of thousands of clones, 94% seen once. Sequences were obtained from T cells isolated from PBMCs. The receptors derive from a human donor in good health.

V and J are TRBV28 and TRBJ1-1, with D perhaps matching TRBD1 (6 bases). Germline V lookup: CDR1 MDHEN, CDR2 SYDVKM. The CDR3 consists of 15 residues. Deletions cut 5 bases from V and 7 bases from J, with 20 bases between. For the CDR3, the DNA is TGTGCCAGCAGTCCCCCCGGACAGCGATCGGGTGAAGCTTTCTTT. Translation: CASSPPGQRSGEAFF.

This clone showed up just once. The V and J genes are TRBV28 and TRBJ1-5; 8 bases are a match to TRBD1. V lost 6 bases, J lost 6 bases, and 7 bases stayed unmatched. Germline CDR1 reads MDHEN; CDR2 reads SYDVKM. The CDR3 length is 14 residues. The CDR3 spells CASSITGGSQPQHF. The CDR3 DNA reads TGTGCCAGCAGCATTACAGGGGGATCTCAGCCCCAGCATTTT.

The J gene is TRBJ1-2, the V gene TRBV5-5, with a possible D match to TRBD1 (6 bases). V was cut by 1 base and J by 6 bases, with 10 bases left in between. The CDR3 loop spans 13 amino acids. Per germline, CDR1 SGHKS and CDR2 YYEKEE (reference sequence). The CDR3, as DNA: TGTGCCAGCAGCTTGCGCAGGGGAGATGGCTACACCTTC. Translation: CASSLRRGDGYTF.

V and J are TRBV5-6 and TRBJ1-1; 7 bases are shared with TRBD1. Trimming at V came to 5 bases and at J to 0 bases, leaving 4 bases not matched to a gene. The germline CDR1 and CDR2 sequences are SGHDT and YYEEEE. This CDR3 comprises 14 residues. This CDR3 reads CASSLGTVNTEAFF. CDR3 nucleotides: TGTGCCAGCAGTCTTGGGACAGTGAACACTGAAGCTTTCTTT.

J is TRBJ2-7 and V is TRBV28, with 12 bases matching TRBD1. Germline values: CDR1 MDHEN, CDR2 SYDVKM. The CDR3 is 18 amino acids. Losses at the gene ends were 10 bases for V and 2 bases for J; bases not matched to a gene: 18. CDR3 loop: CAKKGTGGGKRYPYEQYF. The DNA of the CDR3 is TGTGCCAAAAAGGGGACAGGGGGCGGTAAGCGATATCCCTACGAGCAGTACTTC.

The CDR3 sequence is CATLTGTSVSNEQFF. The CDR3 DNA reads TGTGCCACCCTAACCGGGACTAGTGTGTCCAATGAGCAGTTCTTC. The rearrangement uses TRBV10-3 and TRBJ2-1; 8 nucleotides match TRBD2. Trimming took 10 bases from V and 6 from J; bases not matched to a gene: 14. Germline lookup yields CDR1 ENHRY and CDR2 SYGVKD. This CDR3 is 15 amino acids long.

The chain links TRBV7-6 to TRBJ2-7, with D possibly TRBD1 on 6 matching bases. CDR1 is SGHVS and CDR2 is FNYEAQ in the germline V gene. This CDR3 comprises 13 residues. Trimming took 5 bases from V and 5 from J, leaving 13 bases between them. CDR3 bases: TGTGCCAGCAGCAATACAGGGTTCCACGAGCAGTACTTC. The encoded protein is CASSNTGFHEQYF.

This chain links TRBV7-8 with TRBJ1-2; D might be TRBD1 (6 bases). Germline lookup yields CDR1 SGHVS and CDR2 FQNEAQ. This CDR3 is 16 amino acids long. The ends were cut back, 3 bases at V and 2 bases at J, with 16 bases in the middle. The CDR3 sequence: CASSLGKSGANYGYTF. In DNA, the CDR3 is TGTGCCAGCAGCTTGGGGAAGTCAGGGGCCAACTATGGCTACACCTTC.

The rearrangement joins TRBV5-6 to TRBJ2-7; maybe TRBD1 (5 bases). V was cut by 4 bases and J by 4 bases, with 12 bases left in between. The CDR3 has 13 amino acids. Germline V gene lookup returns CDR1 SGHDT and CDR2 YYEEEE. CDR3: CASSRQLGYEQYF. CDR3 DNA: TGTGCCAGCAGCCGACAGCTCGGGTACGAGCAGTACTTC.

This CDR3 is CASLRSRPNTEAFF. DNA of the CDR3: TGTGCCAGCTTGAGGAGCAGACCGAACACTGAAGCTTTCTTT. The chain recombines TRBV28 with TRBJ1-1; D is unresolved. The CDR3 covers 14 residues. From germline, CDR1 is MDHEN and CDR2 SYDVKM. Trimming took 8 bases from V and 1 from J, leaving 14 bases between them.

V is TRBV7-8 and J is TRBJ2-5; 11 bases map to TRBD1. Looked up from germline, CDR1 is SGHVS and CDR2 is FQNEAQ. The CDR3 length is 17 residues. V lost 1 base and J lost 5; bases outside the gene matches: 9. CDR3 in DNA: TGTGCCAGCAGCTTAGAATCAGGACAGGGGGCTCTGGAGACCCAGTACTTC. It codes for CASSLESGQGALETQYF.

The rearrangement uses TRBV9 and TRBJ2-1, with 13 bases lining up with TRBD2. The trim removed 5 bases at V and 8 bases at J, leaving 19 bases unmatched. CDR3 length: 19 residues. The germline V gene has CDR1 SGDLS and CDR2 YYNGEE. The CDR3 DNA reads as TGTGCCAGCAGGATTCTTACGGGAAAACGGACTAGCGGGAGTTATGAGCAGTTCTTC. Protein sequence: CASRILTGKRTSGSYEQFF.

This chain uses TRBV29-1 with TRBJ2-7; D perhaps matches TRBD2 (7 bases). Trimming shortened V by 1 base and J by 3 bases, and 16 bases separated the two germline ends. The CDR3 length is 15 residues. Germline CDR1 and CDR2: SQVTM and ANQGSEA. The CDR3 region has the DNA TGCAGCGTTGAAGGGCGGGGGCGAACCGACTACGAGCAGTACTTC. It is translated as CSVEGRGRTDYEQYF.

V gene TRBV7-3 combines with J gene TRBJ2-1; 8 bases are a match to TRBD2. CDR3 size: 13 residues. V shed 3 bases, J shed 5 bases, and the junction held 0 bases outside the gene matches. Germline CDR1 and CDR2: SGHTA and FQGTGA. The chain's CDR3 is CASSLGLDNEQFF. CDR3 DNA sequence: TGTGCCAGCAGCTTGGGACTAGACAATGAGCAGTTCTTC. Variable domain in full (rest from reference TRBV7-3 and TRBJ2-1): GAGVSQTPSNKVTEKGKYVELRCDPISGHTALYWYRQSLGQGPEFLIYFQGTGAADDSGLPNDRFFAVRPEGSVSTLKIQRTERGDSAVYLCASSLGLDNEQFFGPGTRLTVL.